The present T cell receptor beta chain was sequenced within a study of PD-1 blockade in mismatch repair-deficient tumors. Study background: All were previously treated, progressing patients with over 9 mismatch repair-deficient cancer types.

Mismatch repair deficiency was confirmed in all patients, by PCR or immunohistochemistry. TCR sequencing covered a few patients who responded to pembrolizumab. Study results and limitations: After pembrolizumab, tumor-resident clones rose rapidly, then generally contracted before radiologic responses.

The CDR3 contains 18 residues. V was pared by 0 bases and J by 6 bases, with 21 bases between. Per germline, CDR1 LGHNA and CDR2 YSLEER. Generated by immunoSEQ multiplex PCR, the TCRdb table keeps only in-frame clones and is missing some. The data hold roughly 53,000 clones, with approximately 80% observed a single time. This clone was observed a handful of times. Its specificity is unknown. The chain joins TRBV4-3 to TRBJ1-5; weak D call: TRBD1 (5 bases). This receptor was identified in an adult with mismatch repair-deficient cancer. This specimen consisted of peripheral blood, obtained 4 weeks after starting pembrolizumab. CDR3 region: CASSQDISGAGQAQPQHF. DNA for the CDR3: TGCGCCAGCAGCCAAGATATTAGTGGGGCAGGGCAGGCTCAGCCCCAGCATTTT.